A selection of T cell receptor beta chains follows, all from one sample in a study of vaccination effects on CD4 cells after COVID-19. These receptors' targets are unknown. TCRdb's copy holds only in-frame clones and misses some; the assay was immunoSEQ multiplex PCR. The sample holds 27,000 or so clones, 55% to 75% seen once. Sequencing used CD4+ T cells from PBMCs cultured with SARS-CoV-2 spike peptides, obtained before COVID-19 vaccination. All receptors come from a human donor who received a COVID-19 vaccine. CDR3s include the opening cysteine and the closing phenylalanine or tryptophan. The D gene is left open where the match is weak. Size tells how often a clone was seen (once, few, many) or the class of an expanded clone, and some rows leave it out.

clone_size,v_call,d_call,j_call,cdr3_aa,cdr3_nt
-,TRBV6-1,TRBD1,TRBJ1-1,CASSPPKDRDTEAFF,TGTGCCAGCAGTCCTCCAAAGGACAGGGACACTGAAGCTTTCTTT
once,TRBV14,TRBD2,TRBJ2-5,CASSQLGSGGPQETQYF,TGTGCCAGCAGCCAACTCGGCAGCGGGGGCCCTCAAGAGACCCAGTACTTC
once,TRBV11-2,-,TRBJ1-2,CASSLRTVSNYGYTF,TGTGCCAGCAGCCTTCGGACAGTATCGAACTATGGCTACACCTTC
-,TRBV4-2,TRBD2,TRBJ2-1,CASSTTGTTFYNEQFF,TGTGCCAGCAGCACTACGGGGACTACTTTCTACAATGAGCAGTTCTTC
-,TRBV11-3,TRBD2,TRBJ2-1,CASSLDQGGTSGALGEQFF,TGTGCCAGCAGCTTAGATCAAGGGGGGACTAGCGGGGCCCTGGGTGAGCAGTTCTTC
-,TRBV27,-,TRBJ2-5,CACLGGGGETQYF,TGTGCCTGTCTGGGGGGAGGGGGAGAGACCCAGTACTTC
-,TRBV15,TRBD1,TRBJ1-2,CATSGGQGFGGYTF,TGTGCCACCAGCGGGGGACAGGGCTTCGGCGGCTACACCTTC
once,TRBV5-4,TRBD2,TRBJ2-1,CASSLAQLAGGYSYNEQFF,TGTGCCAGCAGCTTGGCCCAACTAGCGGGAGGCTACTCCTACAATGAGCAGTTCTTC
-,TRBV6-1,-,TRBJ1-1,CASSEARAVIPGMNTEAFF,TGTGCCAGCAGTGAAGCGCGGGCAGTGATTCCTGGTATGAACACTGAAGCTTTCTTT
-,TRBV3-1/TRBV3-2,-,TRBJ1-3,CASSLGVNSGNTIYF,TGTGCCAGCAGCCTGGGGGTAAACTCTGGAAACACCATATATTTT
-,TRBV11-2,-,TRBJ2-7,CASSPGLAASYEQYF,TGTGCCAGCAGCCCCGGATTGGCAGCGAGCTACGAGCAGTACTTC
-,TRBV19,TRBD2,TRBJ2-1,CASSLTSGGVDNEQFF,TGTGCCAGTAGTCTAACTAGCGGGGGGGTCGACAATGAGCAGTTCTTC
once,TRBV30,-,TRBJ1-4,CAWSVTGTTNEKLFF,TGTGCCTGGAGTGTAACTGGCACAACTAATGAAAAACTGTTTTTT
-,TRBV20-1,TRBD1,TRBJ2-7,CSASPGTGQGLDSYEQYF,TGCAGTGCTAGTCCAGGGACAGGCCAAGGACTCGACTCCTACGAGCAGTACTTC
-,TRBV28,TRBD1,TRBJ1-3,CASSTPIGTGSSGNTIYF,TGTGCCAGCAGTACCCCGATCGGGACAGGGAGCTCTGGAAACACCATATATTTT
few,TRBV5-4,-,TRBJ1-6,CASSLDRAGNSPLHF,TGTGCCAGCAGTTTGGACCGAGCCGGCAATTCACCCCTCCACTTT
once,TRBV3-1/TRBV3-2,-,TRBJ2-3,CASSVSGPDTQYF,TGTGCCAGCAGCGTGAGTGGTCCCGATACGCAGTATTTT
-,TRBV7-9,-,TRBJ2-5,CASSLARGETQYF,TGTGCCAGCAGCTTAGCGCGTGGGGAGACCCAGTACTTC
-,TRBV7-2,TRBD2,TRBJ2-2,CASSLRLAGGGGELFF,TGTGCCAGCAGCTTGAGACTAGCGGGAGGTGGCGGGGAGCTGTTTTTT
-,TRBV5-8,TRBD1,TRBJ1-5,CASSLYRGGDQPQHF,TGTGCCAGCAGCTTGTACAGGGGAGGGGATCAGCCCCAGCATTTT
once,TRBV5-1,TRBD2,TRBJ2-3,CASSLASSGGPGDTQYF,TGCGCCAGCAGCTTGGCCTCGAGCGGGGGGCCGGGGGATACGCAGTATTTT
-,TRBV5-6,TRBD2,TRBJ2-5,CASTLGGETQYF,TGTGCCAGCACCCTGGGGGGGGAGACCCAGTACTTC
-,TRBV25-1,-,TRBJ2-5,CASSESLRGETQYF,TGTGCCAGCAGTGAGTCTCTAAGGGGAGAGACCCAGTACTTC
-,TRBV3-1/TRBV3-2,TRBD2,TRBJ2-7,CASSQLGAGGPWEQYF,TGTGCCAGCAGCCAATTAGGAGCGGGAGGGCCGTGGGAGCAGTACTTC
-,TRBV2,-,TRBJ2-1,CASSEISGGYNEQFF,TGTGCCAGCAGTGAAATTTCAGGAGGCTACAATGAGCAGTTCTTC
few,TRBV10-1,-,TRBJ1-1,CASSEYVGLNTEAFF,TGCGCCAGCAGTGAGTACGTGGGCTTGAACACTGAAGCTTTCTTT
-,TRBV7-9,-,TRBJ2-4,CASRPLRGATKNIQYF,TGTGCCAGCAGACCACTCAGGGGCGCAACCAAAAACATTCAGTACTTC
few,TRBV6-5,TRBD1,TRBJ1-5,CASSSDRNLVQHF,TGTGCCAGCAGTTCGGACAGGAACCTCGTCCAGCATTTT
few,TRBV5-1,-,TRBJ2-1,CASSLARGSYNEQFF,TGCGCCAGCAGCTTGGCCAGGGGATCTTACAATGAGCAGTTCTTC
few,TRBV5-1,TRBD1,TRBJ2-7,CASSNLTGPYEQYF,TGCGCCAGCAGCAACCTGACAGGGCCCTACGAGCAGTACTTC
once,TRBV7-2,TRBD2,TRBJ2-1,CASSRAGTSGTGSYNEQFF,TGTGCCAGCAGCAGAGCCGGGACTAGCGGGACTGGCTCCTACAATGAGCAGTTCTTC
-,TRBV7-9,TRBD1,TRBJ1-6,CASSLGQSSSPLHF,TGTGCCAGCAGCCTGGGACAGTCCTCTTCACCCCTCCACTTT
-,TRBV12-3/TRBV12-4,-,TRBJ1-5,CASSPYRNQPQHF,TGTGCCAGCAGCCCATACAGGAATCAGCCCCAGCATTTT
-,TRBV18,-,TRBJ2-2,CASSPAGLVTGELFF,TGTGCCAGCTCACCGGCAGGGCTCGTTACCGGGGAGCTGTTTTTT
-,TRBV2,-,TRBJ2-7,CASTTWLGENYEQYF,TGTGCCAGCACTACTTGGCTCGGAGAGAATTACGAGCAGTACTTC
-,TRBV6-5,-,TRBJ2-1,CASTRYQGEQFF,TGTGCCAGCACCAGGTACCAGGGCGAGCAGTTCTTC
few,TRBV27,TRBD1,TRBJ1-1,CASSLWDRGRAFF,TGTGCCAGCAGTTTATGGGACAGGGGGCGAGCTTTCTTT
-,TRBV2,TRBD2,TRBJ2-1,CASNLAGGYNEQFF,TGTGCCAGCAACCTAGCGGGGGGGTACAATGAGCAGTTCTTC
-,TRBV6-1,-,TRBJ2-3,CASSEKIQAGVRDTQYF,TGTGCCAGCAGTGAAAAAATCCAGGCAGGGGTACGGGATACGCAGTATTTT
once,TRBV18,TRBD1,TRBJ1-1,CASSADRGREAFF,TGTGCCAGCTCAGCCGACAGGGGGCGCGAAGCTTTCTTT